Presented here are 23 T cell receptor beta chains from one specimen sequenced in a study of technical replicates of blood from several donors. Profiled with immunoSEQ multiplex PCR; TCRdb holds only in-frame clones, not every one. Of 65,000 to 90,000 clones in the sample, about 94% were seen once. Sequencing was performed on T cells isolated from PBMCs. The receptor source for this set is a human donor in good health.

The table lists this clone with a count of one. The chain recombines TRBV27 with TRBJ2-7; 16 bases map to TRBD2. CDR1 and CDR2 from the germline V gene are MNHEY and SMNVEV (reference sequence). V trimming: 1 base; J trimming: 4 bases; junction bases outside the gene matches: 4. The CDR3 consists of 17 residues. In nucleotides, the CDR3 is TGTGCCAGCAGTTTATTCGGGACTAGCGGGAGGGTATACGAGCAGTACTTC. Its protein is CASSLFGTSGRVYEQYF.

V usage is TRBV4-1 and J usage is TRBJ2-7, with D unresolved. Germline V gives CDR1 MGHRA, CDR2 YSYEKL. V was clipped by 0 bases and J by 0 bases, with 9 bases between them. CDR3 length equals 15 residues. In nucleotides, the CDR3 is TGCGCCAGCAGCCAAGAGCCACCCAGCTCCTACGAGCAGTACTTC. Translated: CASSQEPPSSYEQYF.

V and J are TRBV5-1 and TRBJ1-1; TRBD1 is a possible D gene (5 bases). CDR1 is SGHRS, CDR2 YFSETQ, per germline. This CDR3 contains 17 residues. V shed 3 bases and J shed 1 base, with 19 bases lying between them. Here the CDR3 reads CASSYLGHQNENTEAFF. The CDR3 coding sequence is TGCGCCAGCAGCTATTTGGGGCACCAAAACGAGAACACTGAAGCTTTCTTT.

The CDR3 sequence is CASSFSQGNQPQHF. For the CDR3, the DNA is TGTGCCAGCAGCTTTAGTCAGGGAAATCAGCCCCAGCATTTT. The gene calls are TRBV7-2 and TRBJ1-5; D might be TRBD1 (5 bases). V lost 3 bases and J lost 4, with 10 bases in between. Germline V CDR1 and CDR2: SGHTA, FQGNSA. The CDR3 spans 14 residues.

The chain has TRBV4-2 and TRBJ2-7; D remains ambiguous. Trimming removed 0 bases at V and 3 bases at J, with 9 bases between. CDR3 length: 14 residues. CDR1 is LGHNA and CDR2 is YNFKEQ in the germline V gene. The chain's CDR3 is CASSQDEADYEQYF. The DNA for the CDR3 is TGTGCCAGCAGCCAAGATGAGGCTGACTACGAGCAGTACTTC.

The chain links TRBV30 to TRBJ2-7, with a weak D call TRBD2 (5 bases). The CDR3 spans 16 residues. V was cut by 2 bases and J by 4 bases, with 21 bases left in between. Germline lookup yields CDR1 GTSNPN and CDR2 SVGIG (reference sequence). CDR3 sequence (DNA): TGTGCCTGGAGTCCCTCCCGCCGACGAGGGATATACGAGCAGTACTTC. Its protein is CAWSPSRRRGIYEQYF.

The CDR3: CASSLVSRYEQYF. CDR3 DNA sequence: TGTGCCAGCAGCTTAGTATCCAGATACGAGCAGTACTTC. The chain employs TRBV11-2 and TRBJ2-7; D is uncertain. V was trimmed by 1 base and J by 4 bases, leaving 8 bases between them. Germline CDR1 reads SGHAT; CDR2 reads FQNNGV. The CDR3 contains 13 residues.

The chain has TRBV29-1 and TRBJ2-1; 7 nucleotides line up with TRBD1. Germline-derived CDR1 and CDR2 are SQVTM and ANQGSEA. CDR3 length equals 13 residues. V trimming: 6 bases; J trimming: 6 bases; junction bases outside the gene matches: 8. The CDR3 here is CSVQGEYPNEQFF. In nucleotides, the CDR3 is TGCAGCGTGCAGGGGGAGTACCCCAATGAGCAGTTCTTC.

This chain links TRBV19 with TRBJ2-7, with 11 bases lining up with TRBD1. From germline, CDR1 is LNHDA and CDR2 SQIVND (reference sequence). Unmatched junction bases numbered 1, after V lost 7 bases and J lost 2 bases. CDR3 size: 13 residues. CDR3 DNA sequence: TGTGCCAGTAAGGGACAGGGGGCCTACGAGCAGTACTTC. It encodes CASKGQGAYEQYF.

The V gene is TRBV27, the J gene TRBJ2-7; 10 bases map to TRBD1. CDR3 size: 14 residues. Germline V gene lookup returns CDR1 MNHEY and CDR2 SMNVEV (reference sequence). V shed 4 bases and J 4 bases; nucleotides not matched to a gene: 4. The CDR3 DNA sequence: TGTGCCAGCAGTTACGGGACAGGGGCGTACGAGCAGTACTTC. Its translation is CASSYGTGAYEQYF.

The genes are TRBV6-5 and TRBJ1-1; the D is unclear. This CDR3 spans 14 amino acids. The V gene lost 0 bases and the J gene lost 1 base, with 6 bases spanning the gap. Germline V gene lookup returns CDR1 MNHEY and CDR2 SVGAGI. This CDR3 reads CASSYSGRNTEAFF. In nucleotides, the CDR3 is TGTGCCAGCAGTTACTCGGGCAGGAACACTGAAGCTTTCTTT.

The chain recombines TRBV6-5 with TRBJ1-3, with D perhaps TRBD1 (5 bases). V was trimmed by 6 bases and J by 0 bases, leaving 12 bases between them. The germline CDR1 and CDR2 sequences are MNHEY and SVGAGI. This CDR3 has 15 residues. CDR3 coding DNA: TGTGCCAGCAGGACCACAGACAGCTCTGGAAACACCATATATTTT. It translates to CASRTTDSSGNTIYF.

The chain employs TRBV6-4 and TRBJ2-1; perhaps TRBD2 as D (7 bases). The length of the CDR3 is 15 residues. V dropped 3 bases and J dropped 5 bases, with 14 bases sitting between them. Germline CDR1 is MRHNA and CDR2 is SNTAGT. CDR3 region: CASSESSGTNNEQFF. The CDR3 region has the DNA TGTGCCAGCAGTGAGTCGAGCGGGACAAACAATGAGCAGTTCTTC.

The chain carries TRBV6-5 and TRBJ1-2; no definite D call. Trimming took off 2 bases at V and 5 bases at J, with 15 bases between the two ends. The length of the CDR3 is 15 residues. The germline V gene has CDR1 MNHEY and CDR2 SVGAGI. The CDR3 DNA reads as TGTGCCAGCAGTTACATCTCCGGGAGTCTATATGGCTACACCTTC. It is translated as CASSYISGSLYGYTF.

The V and J genes are TRBV19 and TRBJ1-1, with unresolved D. The germline V and J ends were trimmed by 7 bases and 0 bases, with 9 bases remaining between them. The germline V gene encodes CDR1 LNHDA and CDR2 SQIVND (reference sequence). CDR3 length equals 13 residues. CDR3 in DNA: TGTGCCAGTAATCCAGGCATGAACACTGAAGCTTTCTTT. Translated, it gives CASNPGMNTEAFF. Together with reference TRBV19 and TRBJ1-1, the CDR3 gives the full variable domain: DGGITQSPKYLFRKEGQNVTLSCEQNLNHDAMYWYRQDPGQGLRLIYYSQIVNDFQKGDIAEGYSVSREKKESFPLTVTSAQKNPTAFYLCASNPGMNTEAFFGQGTRLTVV.

J is TRBJ2-7 and V is TRBV5-1; 7 bases align to TRBD2. V shed 2 bases and J 4 bases; nucleotides not matched to a gene: 6. Germline-derived CDR1 and CDR2 are SGHRS and YFSETQ. The CDR3 runs to 14 residues. DNA for the CDR3: TGCGCCAGCAGCTTAACTAGCGAGAGTTACGAGCAGTACTTC. Translated, it gives CASSLTSESYEQYF.

V usage is TRBV28 and J usage is TRBJ2-7, with D tentatively TRBD2 (5 bases). Trimming left V 4 bases short and J 2 bases short, with 12 bases between. Germline loops: CDR1 MDHEN, CDR2 SYDVKM. This CDR3 has 14 residues. CDR3 loop: CASSSFDGTYEQYF. CDR3 DNA: TGTGCCAGCAGTTCCTTCGACGGGACCTACGAGCAGTACTTC.

The gene calls are TRBV5-1 and TRBJ2-3, with TRBD2 identical over 7 bases. V shed 4 bases and J 1 base; nucleotides not matched to a gene: 15. CDR1 and CDR2 (germline): SGHRS, YFSETQ. The CDR3 contains 18 residues. This CDR3 is CASSPVGTIGVRTDTQYF. CDR3 DNA sequence: TGCGCCAGCAGCCCCGTTGGGACTATTGGGGTACGCACAGATACGCAGTATTTT.

This chain joins TRBV30 and TRBJ2-3, with D unclear. Germline V gene sequence: CDR1 GTSNPN, CDR2 SVGIG (reference sequence). This CDR3 has 12 residues. Trimming cost V 1 base and J 4 bases, with 6 bases left between them. The CDR3 loop reads CAWSDLADTQYF. For the CDR3, the DNA is TGTGCCTGGAGTGACCTAGCAGATACGCAGTATTTT.

This clone appeared a few times. This chain links TRBV28 with TRBJ2-1; 8 bases align to TRBD2. The V gene's germline CDR1 is MDHEN and CDR2 SYDVKM. The length of the CDR3 is 15 residues. V lost 3 bases, J lost 7 bases, and 8 bases stayed unmatched. The CDR3 DNA sequence: TGTGCCAGCAGTTTTGCGGGGGGCGGTAGTAATGAGCAGTTCTTC. Its translation: CASSFAGGGSNEQFF.

The chain joins TRBV29-1 to TRBJ1-1; a possible D gene is TRBD1 (5 bases). Germline values: CDR1 SQVTM, CDR2 ANQGSEA. V was shortened by 6 bases and J by 6 bases, with 14 bases between the two germline ends. This CDR3 is built from 12 residues. The CDR3 is CSVPERGPEAFF. CDR3 in DNA: TGCAGCGTCCCTGAGCGGGGCCCTGAAGCTTTCTTT.

The chain is built from TRBV5-1 and TRBJ2-1, with TRBD2 identical over 7 bases. Germline CDR1 SGHRS, CDR2 YFSETQ. Germline trimming cut 1 base from V and 3 bases from J; bases unmatched to any gene: 4. CDR3 length: 15 amino acids. The CDR3 region is CASSLKRGIYNEQFF. The CDR3 region has the DNA TGCGCCAGCAGCTTGAAGCGGGGTATCTACAATGAGCAGTTCTTC.

The rearrangement links TRBV6-5 to TRBJ1-3; 7 nucleotides line up with TRBD1. Germline assignment: CDR1 MNHEY and CDR2 SVGAGI. This CDR3 has 16 amino acids. V lost 2 bases to trimming and J lost 0 bases; unmatched junction nucleotides: 4. CDR3 sequence (DNA): TGTGCCAGCAGTTACGACAGGGCTCACTCTGGAAACACCATATATTTT. Translation: CASSYDRAHSGNTIYF.